This T cell receptor (beta chain) was obtained from a study of blood T cell repertoires in COVID-19. Overall study context: The study drew acute and convalescent COVID-19 samples from the United States, Italy and Spain.

Between the trimmed V and J ends, which lost 4 bases and 0 bases, there was a span of 6 bases. The CDR3 length is 13 residues. Germline CDR1 is ENHRY and CDR2 is SYGVKD. Data came from immunoSEQ multiplex PCR; TCRdb stores just in-frame clones and leaves some out. The sample lists over 85,000 clones; 91% were seen once. Sample: peripheral blood. This sequence originates from a human donor with active COVID-19. The donor label of this sample is uncertain. The chain employs TRBV10-3 and TRBJ1-2, with D unresolved. The CDR3 reads CAISGTTNYGYTF. CDR3 coding DNA: TGTGCCATCAGTGGCACAACTAACTATGGCTACACCTTC.